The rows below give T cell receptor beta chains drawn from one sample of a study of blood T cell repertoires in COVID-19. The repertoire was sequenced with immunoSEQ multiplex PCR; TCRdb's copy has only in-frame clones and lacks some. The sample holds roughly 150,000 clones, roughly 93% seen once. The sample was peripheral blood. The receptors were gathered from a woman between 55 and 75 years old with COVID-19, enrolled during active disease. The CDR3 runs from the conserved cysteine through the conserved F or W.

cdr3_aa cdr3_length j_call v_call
CASSYGQGDTGELFF 15 TRBJ2-2 TRBV5-1
CASSSPKGQGRAFF 14 TRBJ1-1 TRBV7-6
CASSYSGAVYSPLHF 15 TRBJ1-6 TRBV6-5
CASSLRTGANYGYTF 15 TRBJ1-2 TRBV6-2/TRBV6-3
CASRPGQGSHGYTF 14 TRBJ1-2 TRBV4-3
CASSLAKGQGTF 12 TRBJ1-2 TRBV5-6
CASSPIQGNQPQHF 14 TRBJ1-5 TRBV27
CASSEALAGGSDTQYF 16 TRBJ2-3 TRBV6-1
CAISDTKTENTEAFF 15 TRBJ1-1 TRBV10-3
CASSLGAGSYEQYF 14 TRBJ2-7 TRBV7-6
CASSQDVAGQGSYEQYF 17 TRBJ2-7 TRBV4-1
CASSPRGYNQPQHF 14 TRBJ1-5 TRBV19
CSVGNRGYEQYF 12 TRBJ2-7 TRBV29-1